Detailed here is one T cell receptor (beta chain). This entry comes from a study of shared clonotypes between healthy human individuals. Naive CD8 cells were CD45RO-negative, positively selected for CCR7, excluding terminally differentiated effector memory CD45RA+ cells. Assay: immunoSEQ multiplex PCR; the TCRdb copy retains only in-frame clones and omits some. This sample has millions of clones, with less than 95% found just once. Trimming cost V 3 bases and J 3 bases, with 12 bases left between them. CDR1 and CDR2 (germline): SNHLY, FYNNEI. The CDR3 has 14 residues. The sequencing input was naive CD8+ T cells sorted from blood. The chain has TRBV2 and TRBJ2-7; D may be TRBD1 (6 bases). The receptor comes from a man aged 18 to 30 in good health. The CDR3 spells CASSEGLGGYEQYF. The CDR3, as DNA: TGTGCCAGCAGTGAGGGCTTAGGGGGCTACGAGCAGTACTTC.